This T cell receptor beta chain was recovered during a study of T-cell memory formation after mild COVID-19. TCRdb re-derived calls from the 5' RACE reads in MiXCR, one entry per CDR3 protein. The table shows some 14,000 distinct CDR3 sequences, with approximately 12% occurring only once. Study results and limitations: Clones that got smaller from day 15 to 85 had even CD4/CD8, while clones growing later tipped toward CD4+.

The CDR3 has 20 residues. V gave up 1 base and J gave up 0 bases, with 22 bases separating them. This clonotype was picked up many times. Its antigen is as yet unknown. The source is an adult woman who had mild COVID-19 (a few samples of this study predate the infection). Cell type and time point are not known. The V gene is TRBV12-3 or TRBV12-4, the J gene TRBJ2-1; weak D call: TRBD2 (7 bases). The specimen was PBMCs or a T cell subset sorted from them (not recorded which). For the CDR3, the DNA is TGTGCCAGCAGTTTAGTATTTGGGGGGGCGGCGTTTTACTCCTACAATGAGCAGTTCTTC. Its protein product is CASSLVFGGAAFYSYNEQFF.